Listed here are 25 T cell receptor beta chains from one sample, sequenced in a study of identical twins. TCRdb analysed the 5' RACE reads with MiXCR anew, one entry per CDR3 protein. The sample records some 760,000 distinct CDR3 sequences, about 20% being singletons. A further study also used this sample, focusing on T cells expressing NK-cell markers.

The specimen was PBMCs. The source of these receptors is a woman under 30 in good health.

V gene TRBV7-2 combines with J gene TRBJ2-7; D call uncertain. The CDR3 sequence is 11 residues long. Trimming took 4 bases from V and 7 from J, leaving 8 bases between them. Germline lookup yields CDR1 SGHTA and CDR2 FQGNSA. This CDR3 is CASSSAREQYF. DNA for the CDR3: TGTGCCAGCAGCTCCGCCAGGGAGCAGTACTTC. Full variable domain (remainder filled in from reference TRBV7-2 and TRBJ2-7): GAGVSQSPSNKVTEKGKDVELRCDPISGHTALYWYRQSLGQGLEFLIYFQGNSAPDKSGLPSDRFSAERTGGSVSTLTIQRTQQEDSAVYLCASSSAREQYFGPGTRLTVT.

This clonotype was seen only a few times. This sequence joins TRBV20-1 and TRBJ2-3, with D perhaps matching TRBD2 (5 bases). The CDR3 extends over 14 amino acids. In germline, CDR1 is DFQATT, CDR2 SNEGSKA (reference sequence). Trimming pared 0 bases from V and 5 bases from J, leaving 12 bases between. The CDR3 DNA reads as TGCAGTGCTAGAGATCTGAGGGAGCAAGATACGCAGTATTTT. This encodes CSARDLREQDTQYF.

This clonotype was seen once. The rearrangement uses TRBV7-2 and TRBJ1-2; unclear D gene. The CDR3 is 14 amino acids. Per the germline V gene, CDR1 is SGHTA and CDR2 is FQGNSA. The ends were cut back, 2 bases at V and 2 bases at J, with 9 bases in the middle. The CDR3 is CASSLQATNYGYTF. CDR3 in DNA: TGTGCCAGCAGCTTACAGGCCACCAACTATGGCTACACCTTC.

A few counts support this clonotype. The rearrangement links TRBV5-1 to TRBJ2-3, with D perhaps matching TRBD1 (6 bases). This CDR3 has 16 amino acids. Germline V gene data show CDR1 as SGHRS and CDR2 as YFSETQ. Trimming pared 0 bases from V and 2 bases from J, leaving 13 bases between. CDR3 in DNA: TGCGCCAGCAGCTTGGCCGTGCGGACAGACACAGATACGCAGTATTTT. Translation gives CASSLAVRTDTDTQYF.

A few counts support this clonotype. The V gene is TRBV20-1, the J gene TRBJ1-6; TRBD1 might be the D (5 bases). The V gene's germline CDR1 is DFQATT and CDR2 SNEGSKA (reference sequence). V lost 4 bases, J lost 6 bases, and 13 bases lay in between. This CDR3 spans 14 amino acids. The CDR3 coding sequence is TGCAGTGCTAAGACCCGACAGCTTAATTCACCCCTCCACTTT. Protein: CSAKTRQLNSPLHF.

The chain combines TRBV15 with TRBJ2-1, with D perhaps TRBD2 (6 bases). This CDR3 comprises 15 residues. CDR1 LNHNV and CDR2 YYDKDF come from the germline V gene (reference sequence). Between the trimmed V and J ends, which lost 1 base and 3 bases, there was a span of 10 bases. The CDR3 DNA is TGTGCCACCAGCAGAGCGGGAGAGGGCTACAATGAGCAGTTCTTC. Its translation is CATSRAGEGYNEQFF.

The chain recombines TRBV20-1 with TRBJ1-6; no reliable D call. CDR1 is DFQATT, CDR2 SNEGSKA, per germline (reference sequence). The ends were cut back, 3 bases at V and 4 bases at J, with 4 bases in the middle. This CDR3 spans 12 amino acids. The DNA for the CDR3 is TGCAGTGCTAGGGGATATAATTCACCCCTCCACTTT. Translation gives CSARGYNSPLHF.

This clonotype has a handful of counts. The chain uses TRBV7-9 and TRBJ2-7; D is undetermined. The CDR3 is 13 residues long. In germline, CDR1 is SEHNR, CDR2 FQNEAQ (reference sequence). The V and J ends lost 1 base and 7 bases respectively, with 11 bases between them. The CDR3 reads CASSLEIGREQYF. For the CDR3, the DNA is TGTGCCAGCAGCTTAGAAATAGGTCGAGAGCAGTACTTC.

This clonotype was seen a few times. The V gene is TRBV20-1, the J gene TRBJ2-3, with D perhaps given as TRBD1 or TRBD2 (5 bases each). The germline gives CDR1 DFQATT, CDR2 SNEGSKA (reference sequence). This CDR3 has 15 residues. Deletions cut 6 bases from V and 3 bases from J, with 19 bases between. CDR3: CSARYTRGNTDTQYF. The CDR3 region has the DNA TGCAGTGCCCGGTACACGAGGGGCAATACAGATACGCAGTATTTT.

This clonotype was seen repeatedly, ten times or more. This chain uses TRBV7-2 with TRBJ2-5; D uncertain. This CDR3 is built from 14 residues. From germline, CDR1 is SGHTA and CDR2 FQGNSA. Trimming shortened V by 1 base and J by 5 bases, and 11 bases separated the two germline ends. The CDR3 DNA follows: TGTGCCAGCAGCTTAGGGCCTTCGGTGGAGACCCAGTACTTC. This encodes CASSLGPSVETQYF.

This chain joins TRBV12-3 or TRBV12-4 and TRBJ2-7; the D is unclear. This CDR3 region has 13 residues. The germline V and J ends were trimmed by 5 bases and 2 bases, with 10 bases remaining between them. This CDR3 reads CASSQFRAYEQYF. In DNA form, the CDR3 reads TGTGCCAGCAGTCAGTTTAGAGCCTACGAGCAGTACTTC.

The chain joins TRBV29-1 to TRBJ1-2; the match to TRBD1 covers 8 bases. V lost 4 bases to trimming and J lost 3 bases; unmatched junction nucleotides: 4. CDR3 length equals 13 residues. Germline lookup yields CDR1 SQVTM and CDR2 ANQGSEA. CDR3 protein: CSVGRGRDYGYTF. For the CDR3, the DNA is TGCAGCGTTGGCAGGGGGCGCGACTATGGCTACACCTTC.

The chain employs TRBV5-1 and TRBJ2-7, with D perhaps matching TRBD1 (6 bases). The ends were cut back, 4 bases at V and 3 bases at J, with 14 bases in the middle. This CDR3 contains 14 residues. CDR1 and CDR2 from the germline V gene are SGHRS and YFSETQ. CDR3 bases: TGCGCCAGCAGCCGCGGACAGACCTACTACGAGCAGTACTTC. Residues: CASSRGQTYYEQYF.

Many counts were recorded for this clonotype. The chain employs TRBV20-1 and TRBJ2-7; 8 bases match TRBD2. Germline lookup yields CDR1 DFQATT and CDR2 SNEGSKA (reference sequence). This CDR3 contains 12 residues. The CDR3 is CSARGGGYEQYF. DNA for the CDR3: TGCAGCGCCCGGGGGGGGGGCTACGAGCAGTACTTC.

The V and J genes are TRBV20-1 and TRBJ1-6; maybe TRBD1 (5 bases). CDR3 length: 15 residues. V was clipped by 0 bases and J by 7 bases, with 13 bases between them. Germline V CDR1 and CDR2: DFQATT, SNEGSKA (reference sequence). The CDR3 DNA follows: TGCAGTGCTAGAGACCCCGGAGGGGAAAATTCACCCCTCCACTTT. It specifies CSARDPGGENSPLHF.

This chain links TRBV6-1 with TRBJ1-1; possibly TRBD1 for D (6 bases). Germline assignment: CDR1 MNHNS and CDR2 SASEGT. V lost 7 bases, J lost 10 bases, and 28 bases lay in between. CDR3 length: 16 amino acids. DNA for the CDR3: TGTGCCAGCACCAGGGCCGGGGGGCAGATTTTCGCCGGAGCTTTCTTT. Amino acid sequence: CASTRAGGQIFAGAFF.

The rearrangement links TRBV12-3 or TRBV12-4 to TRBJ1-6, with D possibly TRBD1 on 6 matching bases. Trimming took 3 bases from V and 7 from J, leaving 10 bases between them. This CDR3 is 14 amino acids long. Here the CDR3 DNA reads TGTGCCAGCAGTTTCACAGGGAAAAATTCACCCCTCCACTTT. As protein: CASSFTGKNSPLHF.

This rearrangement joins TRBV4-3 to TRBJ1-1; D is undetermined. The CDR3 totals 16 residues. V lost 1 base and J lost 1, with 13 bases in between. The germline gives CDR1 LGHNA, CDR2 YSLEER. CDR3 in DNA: TGCGCCAGCAGCCAAGTTGGCGAGACGGGGAACACTGAAGCTTTCTTT. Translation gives CASSQVGETGNTEAFF.

The CDR3 sequence: CASTLQTGPYEQYF. Here the CDR3 DNA reads TGCGCCAGCACCCTACAGACGGGGCCCTACGAGCAGTACTTC. V gene TRBV5-1 combines with J gene TRBJ2-7, with D possibly being TRBD1 or TRBD2 (5 bases each). The ends were cut back, 6 bases at V and 2 bases at J, with 15 bases in the middle. This CDR3 spans 14 amino acids. CDR1 is SGHRS and CDR2 is YFSETQ in the germline V gene.

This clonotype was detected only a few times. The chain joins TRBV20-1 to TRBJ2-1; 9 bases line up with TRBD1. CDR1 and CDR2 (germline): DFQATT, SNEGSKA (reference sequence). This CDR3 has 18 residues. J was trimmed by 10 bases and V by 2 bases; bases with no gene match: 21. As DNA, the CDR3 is TGCAGTGCTAGAATCCCTCTTCAACAGGGGGCTGGCCTGCAAGAGCAGTTCTTC. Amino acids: CSARIPLQQGAGLQEQFF.

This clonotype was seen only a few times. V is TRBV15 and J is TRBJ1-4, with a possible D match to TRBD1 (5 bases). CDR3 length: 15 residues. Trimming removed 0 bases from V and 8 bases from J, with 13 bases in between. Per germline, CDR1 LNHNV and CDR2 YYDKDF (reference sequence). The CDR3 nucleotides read TGTGCCACCAGCAGAGATGTGGGGTGGGACGAAAAACTGTTTTTT. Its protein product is CATSRDVGWDEKLFF. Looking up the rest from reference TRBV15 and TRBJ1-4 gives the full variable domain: DAMVIQNPRYQVTQFGKPVTLSCSQTLNHNVMYWYQQKSSQAPKLLFHYYDKDFNNEADTPDNFQSRRPNTSFCFLDIRSPGLGDTAMYLCATSRDVGWDEKLFFGSGTQLSVL.

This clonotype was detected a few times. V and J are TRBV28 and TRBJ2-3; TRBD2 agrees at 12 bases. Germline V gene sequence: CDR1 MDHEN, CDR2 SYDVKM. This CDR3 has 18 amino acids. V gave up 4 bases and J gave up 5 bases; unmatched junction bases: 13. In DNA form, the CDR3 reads TGTGCCAGCAGTTCCCAGGGGAGACTAGCGGGAGTCGGAGATACGCAGTATTTT. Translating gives CASSSQGRLAGVGDTQYF.

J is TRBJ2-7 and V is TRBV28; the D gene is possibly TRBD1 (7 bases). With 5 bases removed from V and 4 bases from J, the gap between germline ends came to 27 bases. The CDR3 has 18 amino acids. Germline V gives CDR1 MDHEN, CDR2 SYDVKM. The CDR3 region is CASSHPGGGRSRGYEQYF. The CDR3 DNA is TGTGCCAGCAGTCACCCAGGGGGTGGCCGCTCCCGGGGGTACGAGCAGTACTTC.

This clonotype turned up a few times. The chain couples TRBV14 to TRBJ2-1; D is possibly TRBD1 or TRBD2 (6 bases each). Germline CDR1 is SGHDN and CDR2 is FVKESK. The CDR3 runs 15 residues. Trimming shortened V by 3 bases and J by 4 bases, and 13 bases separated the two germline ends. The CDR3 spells CASSHVGGHYNEQFF. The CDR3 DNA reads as TGTGCCAGCAGCCACGTGGGGGGCCATTACAATGAGCAGTTCTTC.

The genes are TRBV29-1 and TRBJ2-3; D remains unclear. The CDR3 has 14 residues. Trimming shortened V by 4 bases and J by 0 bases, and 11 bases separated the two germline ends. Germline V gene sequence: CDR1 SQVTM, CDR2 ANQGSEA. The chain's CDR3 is CSVVASLSTDTQYF. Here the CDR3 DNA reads TGCAGCGTTGTTGCTTCTCTCAGCACAGATACGCAGTATTTT.